Shown below are 5 T cell receptor beta chains from a single sample sequenced in a study of blood T cells in healthy people across ages. For the second PCR, which ran for about 6 to 11 cycles, a sample-barcoded 5' primer and a J-beta primer mix were used. TCRdb analysed the 5' RACE reads with MiXCR anew, one entry per CDR3 protein. Of about 670,000 distinct CDR3 sequences detected, less than 45% appear once; the ten largest clones hold around 32%. Sequenced: blood. The source is an older man in good health.

About this clonotype: Possible read error: a much larger clone is one base away. The chain links TRBV6-6 to TRBJ1-1; D unresolved. Germline V gene lookup returns CDR1 MNHNY and CDR2 SVGAGI (reference sequence). This CDR3 is built from 12 residues. DNA of the CDR3: TGTGCCAGCAATTACTCTAGGACCCCGGCTTTCTTT. It is translated as CASNYSRTPAFF.

This clonotype has ten or more counts. This chain links TRBV29-1 with TRBJ2-3, with D unclear. The ends were cut back, 4 bases at V and 4 bases at J, with 12 bases in the middle. The CDR3 consists of 13 residues. Germline V gene sequence: CDR1 SQVTM, CDR2 ANQGSEA. CDR3 sequence reads: CSVGPSGSDTQYF. CDR3 bases: TGCAGCGTTGGCCCCAGTGGGTCAGATACGCAGTATTTT.

Only a few counts were recorded for this clonotype. The J gene is TRBJ2-5, the V gene TRBV6-5, with 10 bases lining up with TRBD2. There are 15 residues in the CDR3. Looked up from germline, CDR1 is MNHEY and CDR2 is SVGAGI. After removal of 0 bases from V and 4 bases from J, the junction contained 2 bases not matched to a gene. CDR3 DNA: TGTGCCAGCAGTTACTCGAGCGGGGGGGGAGAGACCCAGTACTTC. It is translated as CASSYSSGGGETQYF.

The V call is TRBV10-3, the J call TRBJ2-2, with TRBD2 matching 12 bases. J lost 6 bases, V lost 4 bases, and 6 bases had no gene match. The germline V gene has CDR1 ENHRY and CDR2 SYGVKD. The CDR3 extends over 16 amino acids. The DNA for the CDR3 is TGTGCCATCAGTGGACCTAGCGGGAGGGCCCCCGGGGAGCTGTTTTTT. As protein: CAISGPSGRAPGELFF.

This clonotype was counted between two and nine times. The chain uses TRBV9 and TRBJ1-2; 7 bases line up with TRBD1. V was pared by 0 bases and J by 0 bases, with 5 bases of the junction left unmatched. The germline V gene encodes CDR1 SGDLS and CDR2 YYNGEE. CDR3 length: 16 residues. The CDR3 sequence: CASSVAGQEANYGYTF. DNA for the CDR3: TGTGCCAGCAGCGTAGCCGGACAGGAAGCTAACTATGGCTACACCTTC.